This is a list of T cell receptor beta chains from one sample in a study of cytomegalovirus exposure and HLA in healthy donors. Using immunoSEQ multiplex PCR, the repertoire was profiled, and TCRdb retains in-frame clones only, with some absent. The data show 250,000 to 350,000 clones, around 89% seen once. Source material: PBMCs. Source of these receptors: a woman aged 18-35 years in good health and CMV-seronegative. CDR3s include the opening cysteine and the closing phenylalanine or tryptophan. The D gene is left open where the match is weak. Not all rows give a size; the values are once, few, many and, for expanded clones, a class.

>TRBJ2-7|TRBV5-1|TRBD2|-
TGCGCCAGCAGCCCCGTGCCTAGCGGGAGCTCCTACGAGCAGTACTTC
CASSPVPSGSSYEQYF
>TRBJ2-4|TRBV27|TRBD2|few
TGTGCCAGCGGGTTGGCGGGAGTCAAAAACATTCAGTACTTC
CASGLAGVKNIQYF
>TRBJ2-7|TRBV6-5|-|-
TGTGCCAGCAGTTCCCCTTACGGGAGTTCCACCTACGAGCAGTACTTC
CASSSPYGSSTYEQYF
>TRBJ1-2|TRBV19|TRBD1|-
TGTGCCAGTTGGGACAGGGCGGACTATGGCTACACCTTC
CASWDRADYGYTF
>TRBJ2-7|TRBV5-1|TRBD2|once
TGCGCCAGCAGCTCTAGACTAGCGGGAGGGCCGGGGGAGCAGTACTTC
CASSSRLAGGPGEQYF
>TRBJ2-7|TRBV5-1|-|-
TGCGCCAGCAGCTGGGGCGGACAAAGCTACGAGCAGTACTTC
CASSWGGQSYEQYF
>TRBJ1-1|TRBV9|-|-
TGTGCCAGCAGCGCCAGGACACAGAACACTGAAGCTTTCTTT
CASSARTQNTEAFF
>TRBJ1-6|TRBV30|TRBD1|few
TGTGCCTGGAGGATAACAGGGGAGAGGTCACCCCTCCACTTT
CAWRITGERSPLHF
>TRBJ2-5|TRBV29-1|TRBD2|-
TGCAGCGTCGGACTAGCGGGTTCAGGGACCCAGTACTTC
CSVGLAGSGTQYF
>TRBJ1-5|TRBV15|-|-
TGTGCCACCAGCCCTTTGGGGGGTAGCAATCAGCCCCAGCATTTT
CATSPLGGSNQPQHF
>TRBJ1-2|TRBV6-5|TRBD1|-
TGTGCCAGCAGTCAGACCGGACAGGGGGCAAGGGGCTACACCTTC
CASSQTGQGARGYTF
>TRBJ1-4|TRBV2|TRBD1|few
TGTGCCAGCAGTAGGGACAGTAATGAAAAACTGTTTTTT
CASSRDSNEKLFF
>TRBJ2-7|TRBV28|-|-
TGTGCCAGCATAAGGGGAGGTGAGCAGTACTTC
CASIRGGEQYF
>TRBJ2-7|TRBV28|TRBD1|-
TGTGCCAGCACCACCGACAGGGATATCTACGAGCAGTACTTC
CASTTDRDIYEQYF
>TRBJ1-2|TRBV19|TRBD1|-
TGTGCCAGTAGTATCCCAGGGGGCGCTTTCGATGGCTACACCTTC
CASSIPGGAFDGYTF
>TRBJ2-1|TRBV5-8|TRBD2|-
TGTGCCAGCAGGTGGGGGGGGAGAGTCGACAATGAGCAGTTCTTC
CASRWGGRVDNEQFF
>TRBJ2-1|TRBV5-6|TRBD2|-
TGTGCCAGCAGCCTCTCCGGAGCGGGAGTAGCTAATGAGCAGTTCTTC
CASSLSGAGVANEQFF
>TRBJ2-6|TRBV5-1|-|-
TGCGCCAGCAGCTTGGATGTCTACTCTGGGGCCAACGTCCTGACTTTC
CASSLDVYSGANVLTF
>TRBJ2-7|TRBV19|TRBD1|-
TGTGCCAGTAGTACCTATGACAGGGGGAGTAGCGAGCAGTACTTC
CASSTYDRGSSEQYF
>TRBJ1-5|TRBV28|-|-
TGTGCCAGCAGTTTTACTCCCAATCAGCCCCAGCATTTT
CASSFTPNQPQHF
>TRBJ1-1|TRBV9|TRBD1|once
TGTGCCAGCAGCGTAGCCGGGACAGGGAGCACTGAAGCTTTCTTT
CASSVAGTGSTEAFF
>TRBJ2-7|TRBV4-2|-|-
TGTGCCAGCAGCCAAGCACGGGGGACCTACGAGCAGTACTTC
CASSQARGTYEQYF
>TRBJ2-1|TRBV4-3|-|once
TGCGCCAGCAGCCAAGAACAGGGAGGGGAGCAGTTCTTC
CASSQEQGGEQFF
>TRBJ2-7|TRBV19|-|-
TGTGCCAGTAGTGCACAGGGAGCTTACGAGCAGTACTTC
CASSAQGAYEQYF
>TRBJ2-7|TRBV6-6|TRBD2|-
TGTGCCAGCAGTTACTCACGGACTAGCAGATCCTACGAGCAGTACTTC
CASSYSRTSRSYEQYF
>TRBJ1-4|TRBV28|-|-
TGTGCCAGCAGTCCAGCGGGGAAGGTGGATGAAAAACTGTTTTTT
CASSPAGKVDEKLFF
>TRBJ2-2|TRBV4-1|-|-
TGCGCCAGCAGCCAAGAGACGGAGGCCGGGGAGCTGTTTTTT
CASSQETEAGELFF
>TRBJ2-7|TRBV7-6|TRBD2|-
TGTGCCAGCAGCCGAAGGGGGACTAGCGGGACCTACGAGCAGTACTTC
CASSRRGTSGTYEQYF
>TRBJ2-5|TRBV19|TRBD1|-
TGTGCCAGTAGTCCGGAGGACAGGGGACGGACCCAGTACTTC
CASSPEDRGRTQYF
>TRBJ2-2|TRBV5-4|-|-
TGTGCCAGCAGCTTGGAACCGAACGCGGTCACGAACACCGGGGAGCTGTTTTTT
CASSLEPNAVTNTGELFF
>TRBJ2-7|TRBV21-1|-|-
TGTGCCAGCAGAAGGGTGAGGGACTCCTACGAGCAGTACTTC
CASRRVRDSYEQYF